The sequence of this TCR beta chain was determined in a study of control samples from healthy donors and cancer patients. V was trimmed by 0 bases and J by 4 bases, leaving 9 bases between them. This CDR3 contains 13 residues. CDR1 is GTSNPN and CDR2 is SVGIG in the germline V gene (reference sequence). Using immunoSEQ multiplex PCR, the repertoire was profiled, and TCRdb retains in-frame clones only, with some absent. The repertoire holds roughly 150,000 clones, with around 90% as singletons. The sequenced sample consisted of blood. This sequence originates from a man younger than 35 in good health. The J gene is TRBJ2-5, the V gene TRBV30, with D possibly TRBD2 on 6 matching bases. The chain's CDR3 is CAWSVRRAETQYF. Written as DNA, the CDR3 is TGTGCCTGGAGTGTAAGGAGGGCAGAGACCCAGTACTTC.